The rows below give T cell receptor beta chains drawn from one sample of a study of Graves' ophthalmopathy and Graves' hyperthyroidism. TCRdb itself ran the multiplex PCR reads through MiXCR, one entry per CDR3 protein. The sample has around 1,000,000 distinct CDR3 sequences, approximately 35% seen once. The material sequenced was peripheral blood or thyroid tissue (not recorded which). All receptors come from an adult man with Graves' hyperthyroidism. CDR3s include the opening cysteine and the closing phenylalanine or tryptophan. The D gene is left open where the match is weak. Clone size, where shown, is once, few, many, or a class for clones that have expanded.

TRBV2	TRBD1	TRBJ1-3	many	TGTGCCAGCAGGGAGACAGGGGGCAAGAACACCATATATTTT	CASRETGGKNTIYF
TRBV10-3	TRBD1	TRBJ1-2	many	TGTGCCATCAGTGATCAGACAGGGGGCGCGGATGGCTACACCTTC	CAISDQTGGADGYTF
TRBV12-3/TRBV12-4	-	TRBJ2-5	many	TGTGCCAGCAGAGGGCCTCAAGAGACCCAGTACTTC	CASRGPQETQYF
TRBV6-2/TRBV6-3	-	TRBJ2-7	-	TGTGCCAGCAGTCCTGCCGGGGGGCTAGGCTACGAGCAGTACTTC	CASSPAGGLGYEQYF
TRBV19	-	TRBJ1-3	many	TGTGCCACCGGACAAGCTGGAAACACCATATATTTT	CATGQAGNTIYF
TRBV6-2/TRBV6-3	-	TRBJ1-2	many	TGTGCCAGCAGCGACCCTAACCTAACCGGACTCAACTATGGCTACACCTTC	CASSDPNLTGLNYGYTF
TRBV11-1	-	TRBJ2-3	-	TGTGCCAGCAGCTTACAAAGTCGAGGGGATACGCAGTATTTT	CASSLQSRGDTQYF
TRBV19	-	TRBJ1-5	many	TGTGCCAGTAGTACCCAGGGGAATCAGCCCCAGCATTTT	CASSTQGNQPQHF
TRBV6-4	-	TRBJ1-1	few	TGTGCCAGCAGACTCACGGAGACGGGCACTGAAGCTTTCTTT	CASRLTETGTEAFF
TRBV27	-	TRBJ1-5	few	TGTGCCAGCGGCACCTCGGGACAAACTAATCAGCCCCAGCATTTT	CASGTSGQTNQPQHF
TRBV2	-	TRBJ2-2	many	TGTGCTAGAAAGACAGGGAACACCGGGGAGCTGTTTTTT	CARKTGNTGELFF
TRBV19	-	TRBJ1-5	few	TGTGCCAGTACCGAGGGGGGGTATAATAAGCCCCAGCATTTT	CASTEGGYNKPQHF
TRBV5-4	TRBD1	TRBJ1-1	few	TGTGCCAGCATCGCGGAAGACAGGGGGAACACTGAAGCTTTCTTT	CASIAEDRGNTEAFF
TRBV10-3	TRBD1	TRBJ1-5	few	TGTGCCATCAGCCCGGGACAGGGGAGAGGTGGCAATCAGCCCCAGCATTTT	CAISPGQGRGGNQPQHF
TRBV5-1	-	TRBJ2-7	-	TGCGCCAGCACGTTACCCGGGCAGGGTTACGAGCAGTACTTC	CASTLPGQGYEQYF
TRBV15	-	TRBJ1-4	-	TGTGCCACCAGCAGAGTCCCGGTAGGGGAAAAACTGTTTTTT	CATSRVPVGEKLFF